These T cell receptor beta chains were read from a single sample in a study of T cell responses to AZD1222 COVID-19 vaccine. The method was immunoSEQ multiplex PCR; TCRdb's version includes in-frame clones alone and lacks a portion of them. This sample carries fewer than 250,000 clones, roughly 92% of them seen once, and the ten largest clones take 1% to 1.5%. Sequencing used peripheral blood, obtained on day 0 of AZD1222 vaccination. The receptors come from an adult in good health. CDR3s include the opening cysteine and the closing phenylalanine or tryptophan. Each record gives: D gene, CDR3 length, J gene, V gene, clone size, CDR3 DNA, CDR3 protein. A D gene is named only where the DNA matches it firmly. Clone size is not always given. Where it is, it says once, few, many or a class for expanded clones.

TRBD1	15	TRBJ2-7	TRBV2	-	TGTGCCACCGGACTCCGGGACAGGGTGTCCTACGAGCAGTACTTC	CATGLRDRVSYEQYF
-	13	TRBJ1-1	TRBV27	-	TGTGCCAGCAGTGGGCTCCGGGGCGCTGAAGCTTTCTTT	CASSGLRGAEAFF
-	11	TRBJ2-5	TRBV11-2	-	TGTGCCAGCAGCTTACTAGAGACCCAGTACTTC	CASSLLETQYF
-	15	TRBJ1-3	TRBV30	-	TGTGCCTGGAGGAGGACGGGGAGCTCTGGAAACACCATATATTTT	CAWRRTGSSGNTIYF
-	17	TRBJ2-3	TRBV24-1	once	TGTGCCACCAGTGATTTTAGGGCGGAGTCAATCACAGATACGCAGTATTTT	CATSDFRAESITDTQYF
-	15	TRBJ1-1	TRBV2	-	TGTGCCAGCAGTGTTACTAGGTCGGGGAACACTGAAGCTTTCTTT	CASSVTRSGNTEAFF
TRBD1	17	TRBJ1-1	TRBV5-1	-	TGCGCCAGCAGAAAGCTACCGGGACAGGGAAGGGACACTGAAGCTTTCTTT	CASRKLPGQGRDTEAFF
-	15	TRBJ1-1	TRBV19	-	TGTGCCAGTAGTATCTTCGGTATACCGAACACTGAAGCTTTCTTT	CASSIFGIPNTEAFF
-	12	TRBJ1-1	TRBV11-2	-	TGTGCCAGCAGCTTACAAGGAACTGAAGCTTTCTTT	CASSLQGTEAFF
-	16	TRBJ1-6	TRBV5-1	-	TGCGCCAGCAGCTTCAGTTCCGATCCCTATAATTCACCCCTCCACTTT	CASSFSSDPYNSPLHF
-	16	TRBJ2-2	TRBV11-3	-	TGTGCCAGCAGCTTATCCCGCGGATCTAACACCGGGGAGCTGTTTTTT	CASSLSRGSNTGELFF
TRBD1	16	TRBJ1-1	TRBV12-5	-	TGTGCTAGTGGTTTGGGCCAGACAGGGACGAACACTGAAGCTTTCTTT	CASGLGQTGTNTEAFF
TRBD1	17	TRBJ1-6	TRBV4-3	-	TGCGCCAGCAGCCACCAGGGGGCTAGCGGTTATAATTCACCCCTCCACTTT	CASSHQGASGYNSPLHF
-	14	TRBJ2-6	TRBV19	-	TGTGCCAGTAGTAACGGAGCTGGGGCCAACGTCCTGACTTTC	CASSNGAGANVLTF
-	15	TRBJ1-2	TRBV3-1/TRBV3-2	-	TGTGCCAGCAGCCAAGGTGCTCGGAGGTACTATGGCTACACCTTC	CASSQGARRYYGYTF
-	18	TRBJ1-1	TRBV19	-	TGTGCCAGTAGTATTGTGCTCGGAGGCTCCCTTGGGGTCACTGAAGCTTTCTTT	CASSIVLGGSLGVTEAFF
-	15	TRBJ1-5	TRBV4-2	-	TGTGCCAGCAGCCTAAACAGGGTAAGCAATCAGCCCCAGCATTTT	CASSLNRVSNQPQHF
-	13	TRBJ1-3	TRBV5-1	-	TGCGCCAGCAGCTTTAACTCTGGAAACACCATATATTTT	CASSFNSGNTIYF
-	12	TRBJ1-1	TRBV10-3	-	TGTGCCATCAGGACAGAGAACACTGAAGCTTTCTTT	CAIRTENTEAFF
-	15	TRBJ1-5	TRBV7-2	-	TGTGCCAGCAGCCTCAGGGGCCCGAACAATCAGCCCCAGCATTTT	CASSLRGPNNQPQHF
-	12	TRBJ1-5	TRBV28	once	TGTGCCAGCCTGGTGGGCAATCAGCCCCAGCATTTT	CASLVGNQPQHF
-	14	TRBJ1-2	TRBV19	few	TGTGCCAGTACCGGAGGCTGGGGGGCCTATGGCTACACCTTC	CASTGGWGAYGYTF
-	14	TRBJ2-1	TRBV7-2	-	TGTGCCAGCAGCTCCGACTTTTCCTACAATGAGCAGTTCTTC	CASSSDFSYNEQFF
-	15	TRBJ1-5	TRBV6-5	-	TGTGCCAGCAAAAAGGGGGGGTATAGCAATCAGCCCCAGCATTTT	CASKKGGYSNQPQHF
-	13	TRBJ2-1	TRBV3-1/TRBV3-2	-	TGTGCCAGCAGCCAGTTCCGGTCCAATGAGCAGTTCTTC	CASSQFRSNEQFF
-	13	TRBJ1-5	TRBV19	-	TGTGCCAGTATGCAGCGGAACCATCAGCCCCAGCATTTT	CASMQRNHQPQHF
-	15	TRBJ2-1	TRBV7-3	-	TGTGCCAGCAGCTTAAGCCGGGACCTCTACAATGAGCAGTTCTTC	CASSLSRDLYNEQFF
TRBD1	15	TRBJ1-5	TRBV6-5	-	TGTGCCAGCAGTCCGACAGGGGGCGGTGGACAGCCCCAGCATTTT	CASSPTGGGGQPQHF
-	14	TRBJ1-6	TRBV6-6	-	TGTGCCAGCAGTCCGACGGCGTGGGAGAGTCCCCTCCACTTT	CASSPTAWESPLHF
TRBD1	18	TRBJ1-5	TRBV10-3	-	TGTGCCATCAGTGAGTCCGGGACAGGGCACCTTAGCAATCAGCCCCAGCATTTT	CAISESGTGHLSNQPQHF
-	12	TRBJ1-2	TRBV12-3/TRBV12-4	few	TGTGCCAGCAGCCCTTCGGGGGCAGGCTACACCTTC	CASSPSGAGYTF
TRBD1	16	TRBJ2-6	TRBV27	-	TGTGCCAGGACGTGGGACAGAGCCTCTGGGGCCAACGTCCTGACTTTC	CARTWDRASGANVLTF
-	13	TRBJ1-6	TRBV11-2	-	TGTGCCAGCAGCTTAGATCTTCGGTCACCCCTCCACTTT	CASSLDLRSPLHF
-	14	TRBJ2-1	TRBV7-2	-	TGTGCCAGCAGCATCGACTGGAATTACAATGAGCAGTTCTTC	CASSIDWNYNEQFF
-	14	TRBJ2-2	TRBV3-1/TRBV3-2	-	TGTGCCAGCAGACCTTATGACAAGAATGGGGAGCTGTTTTTT	CASRPYDKNGELFF
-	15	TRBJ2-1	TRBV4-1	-	TGCGCCAGCAGCCCACGGGAGAGGGTCAACAATGAGCAGTTCTTC	CASSPRERVNNEQFF
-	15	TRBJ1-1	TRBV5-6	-	TGTGCCAGCAGCTTGGTGGGGGCAGGGATTACTGAAGCTTTCTTT	CASSLVGAGITEAFF
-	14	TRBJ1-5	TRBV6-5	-	TGTGCCAGCAGTCCTCGACATGGCAATCAGCCCCAGCATTTT	CASSPRHGNQPQHF
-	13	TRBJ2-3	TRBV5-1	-	TGCGCCAGCCAGTCCTCCAGCACAGATACGCAGTATTTT	CASQSSSTDTQYF
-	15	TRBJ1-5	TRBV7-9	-	TGTGCCAGCAGCCCCGGGGTAGCCCTAAATCAGCCCCAGCATTTT	CASSPGVALNQPQHF
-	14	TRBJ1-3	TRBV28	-	TGTGCCAGCAGTCTAGGGTTGAGGGGAAACACCATATATTTT	CASSLGLRGNTIYF
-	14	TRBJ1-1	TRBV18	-	TGTGCCAGCTCAACAGACGAGGGGAGCACTGAAGCTTTCTTT	CASSTDEGSTEAFF
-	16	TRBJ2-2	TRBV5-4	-	TGTGCCAGCAGCTTGGCAGGGGTACAGAACACCGGGGAGCTGTTTTTT	CASSLAGVQNTGELFF
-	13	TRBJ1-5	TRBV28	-	TGTGCCAGCAGTCCGAACGAACTTCGGCCCCAGCATTTT	CASSPNELRPQHF
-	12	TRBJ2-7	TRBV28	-	TGTGCTTGGGGGGCGAACTCCTACGAGCAGTACTTC	CAWGANSYEQYF
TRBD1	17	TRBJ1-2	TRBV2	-	TGTGCCAGCAGTGTTATCGGGACAGGGGGCGCAGGCGATGGCTACACCTTC	CASSVIGTGGAGDGYTF
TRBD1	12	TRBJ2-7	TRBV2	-	TGTGCCAGCAAGCAGGGGGCCTACGAGCAGTACTTC	CASKQGAYEQYF
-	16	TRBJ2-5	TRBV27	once	TGTGCCAGCAGTCATTCTACTAGGGCCTTCCAAGAGACCCAGTACTTC	CASSHSTRAFQETQYF
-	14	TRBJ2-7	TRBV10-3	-	TGTGCCATCAGGGACAGGGAGGGATCCCACGAGCAGTACTTC	CAIRDREGSHEQYF
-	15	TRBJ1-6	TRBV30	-	TGTGCCTATCAAAAGGACGGCCGTAACTCGCCACCCCTCCACTTT	CAYQKDGRNSPPLHF
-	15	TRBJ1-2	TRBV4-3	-	TGCGCCAGCAGCCAAGGAGTGGGCGGGGACTATGGCTACACCTTC	CASSQGVGGDYGYTF
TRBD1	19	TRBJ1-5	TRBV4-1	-	TGCGCCAGCAGCCAGTCTCGGGCGACGACAGGGGACTTCTATCAGCCCCAGCATTTT	CASSQSRATTGDFYQPQHF
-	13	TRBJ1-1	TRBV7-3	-	TGTGCCAGCAGCGCGGGACAGAACACTGAAGCTTTCTTT	CASSAGQNTEAFF
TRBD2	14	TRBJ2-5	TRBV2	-	TGTGCCAGCAGTGGGCTAGCGGGGGGGGAGACCCAGTACTTC	CASSGLAGGETQYF
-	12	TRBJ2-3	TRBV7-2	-	TGTGCCAGCAGCCCCTACACAGATACGCAGTATTTT	CASSPYTDTQYF